This T cell receptor beta chain originates from a study of neurological immune-mediated disorders. Study-wide results and limits: HTLV-1-associated myelopathy had the most TCR clonal expansion, and multiple sclerosis had the least, less than healthy controls. The study found no CDR3 amino acid sequences shared by expanded clones across subjects, suggesting private repertoires in all groups.

This clonotype was observed at least ten times. Its specificity is not known. The time point: technical triplicate 1. The sorted libraries were made from 750,000 to 1,000,000 CD4+ or CD8+ T cells. Template-switch 5'RACE cDNA synthesis added a 10-nucleotide unique molecular identifier. TCRdb passed the 5' RACE reads through MiXCR, listing each CDR3 protein once. Found here are tens of thousands of distinct CDR3 sequences, roughly 13% of them singletons; the top ten hold 5.5%. CDR1 and CDR2 from the germline V gene are KGHSH and LQKENI. After removal of 4 bases from V and 5 bases from J, the junction contained 7 bases not matched to a gene. This CDR3 spans 15 amino acids.

The source of this sequence is a female donor with HTLV-1-associated myelopathy (HAM/TSP). The chain carries TRBV18 and TRBJ2-1, with TRBD2 identical over 8 bases. Sequencing input: CD4+ T cells from blood. The CDR3 sequence is CASSRGTSYDNEQFF. The CDR3, as DNA: TGTGCCAGCTCACGTGGGACTAGTTACGACAATGAGCAGTTCTTC. The whole variable domain, remainder taken from reference TRBV18 and TRBJ2-1, is NAGVMQNPRHLVRRRGQEARLRCSPMKGHSHVYWYRQLPEEGLKFMVYLQKENIIDESGMPKERFSAEFPKEGPSILRIQQVVRGDSAAYFCASSRGTSYDNEQFFGPGTRLTVL.